This entry lists 20 T cell receptor beta chains sequenced from one sample in a study of T cell responses to AZD1222 COVID-19 vaccine. Profiled with immunoSEQ multiplex PCR; TCRdb holds only in-frame clones, not every one. The table shows 150,000 or so clones, with 90% occurring only once. Here the sequenced sample was peripheral blood, taken on day 0 of AZD1222 vaccination. These receptors all come from an adult in good health.

This clone was observed once. J is TRBJ1-2 and V is TRBV3-1 (or the pseudogene TRBV3-2); no reliable D call. This CDR3 region has 14 residues. The germline CDR1 and CDR2 sequences are LGHDT and YNNKEL (reference sequence). V dropped 1 base and J dropped 6 bases, with 12 bases sitting between them. The CDR3 region has the DNA TGTGCCAGCAGCCAAGTTTCTCAGACTGATGGCTACACCTTC. Its translation is CASSQVSQTDGYTF.

J is TRBJ2-7 and V is TRBV2; the match to TRBD1 covers 9 bases. CDR1 is SNHLY, CDR2 FYNNEI, per germline. The CDR3 sequence is 15 residues long. Trimming at V came to 1 base and at J to 11 bases, leaving 12 bases not matched to a gene. The CDR3: CASSEDGTGGSQKYF. The CDR3, as DNA: TGTGCCAGCAGTGAAGACGGCACAGGGGGCTCGCAAAAGTACTTC.

The chain recombines TRBV9 with TRBJ2-2, with D perhaps matching TRBD2 (6 bases). This CDR3 region has 16 residues. Germline loops: CDR1 SGDLS, CDR2 YYNGEE. Trimming removed 3 bases at V and 1 base at J, with 13 bases between. CDR3 sequence reads: CASSAPLRGNTGELFF. In nucleotides, the CDR3 is TGTGCCAGCAGCGCCCCGTTGCGGGGGAACACCGGGGAGCTGTTTTTT.

The rearrangement uses TRBV19 and TRBJ2-1; D gene uncertain. Trimming shortened V by 2 bases and J by 3 bases, and 8 bases separated the two germline ends. The CDR3 covers 14 residues. Germline V gene sequence: CDR1 LNHDA, CDR2 SQIVND (reference sequence). CDR3 amino acids: CASSISYNYNEQFF. In nucleotides, the CDR3 is TGTGCCAGTAGTATATCTTACAACTACAATGAGCAGTTCTTC.

This clone was detected a few times. This sequence joins TRBV12-3 or TRBV12-4 and TRBJ2-2; D is undetermined. This CDR3 region has 13 residues. V shed 7 bases and J shed 6 bases, with 12 bases lying between them. The CDR3 DNA follows: TGTGCCAGCATCCAGACTCGGGCCGGGGAGCTGTTTTTT. Translated: CASIQTRAGELFF.

This chain connects TRBV19 to TRBJ2-1; unclear D gene. The CDR3 sequence is 14 residues long. Germline assignment: CDR1 LNHDA and CDR2 SQIVND (reference sequence). The V end was cut by 4 bases, the J end by 4 bases, with 11 bases between. Written as DNA, the CDR3 is TGTGCCAGTAGTACAATTCGACCATACAATGAGCAGTTCTTC. This codes for CASSTIRPYNEQFF. Full variable domain (missing parts from reference TRBV19 and TRBJ2-1): DGGITQSPKYLFRKEGQNVTLSCEQNLNHDAMYWYRQDPGQGLRLIYYSQIVNDFQKGDIAEGYSVSREKKESFPLTVTSAQKNPTAFYLCASSTIRPYNEQFFGPGTRLTVL.

V gene TRBV19 combines with J gene TRBJ2-2, with 7 bases that match TRBD2. Germline V gene data show CDR1 as LNHDA and CDR2 as SQIVND (reference sequence). The ends lost 4 bases at V and 4 bases at J; junction bases unmatched: 6. The CDR3 spans 15 residues. The CDR3 DNA reads TGTGCCAGTAGTACGGCGGGGGTAGGCACCGGGGAGCTGTTTTTT. It codes for CASSTAGVGTGELFF.

V is TRBV6-2 or TRBV6-3 and J is TRBJ1-4; D remains unclear. Germline-derived CDR1 and CDR2 are MNHEY and SVGEGT. This CDR3 comprises 14 residues. Trimming removed 5 bases from V and 7 bases from J, with 14 bases in between. This CDR3 reads CASSDPDGGEKLFF. In nucleotides, the CDR3 is TGTGCCAGCAGTGATCCGGACGGTGGTGAAAAACTGTTTTTT.

The gene calls are TRBV21-1 and TRBJ2-7; the listed D gene, TRBD1, was not tested against the DNA. TRBV21-1 is annotated as a pseudogene. The CDR3 runs 15 residues. CDR3 coding DNA: TGTGCCAGCAGCTTAGACCGGGACAGGGGTTACGAGCAGTACTTC. Protein product: CASSLDRDRGYEQYF.

This CDR3 reads CASSLFWGLDTQYF. The CDR3, as DNA: TGTGCCAGCAGTTTATTCTGGGGGCTGGATACGCAGTATTTT. The chain employs TRBV27 and TRBJ2-3; the D gene is possibly TRBD1 (6 bases). Germline V lookup: CDR1 MNHEY, CDR2 SMNVEV (reference sequence). This CDR3 is 14 amino acids long. Trimming left V 1 base short and J 6 bases short, with 11 bases between.

V usage is TRBV4-2 and J usage is TRBJ2-5; TRBD2 is a possible D gene (5 bases). This CDR3 contains 14 residues. From germline, CDR1 is LGHNA and CDR2 YNFKEQ. With 1 base removed from V and 4 bases from J, the gap between germline ends came to 10 bases. The CDR3 nucleotides are TGTGCCAGCAGCCAAGTGAGCGGAATAGAGACCCAGTACTTC. Translating it yields CASSQVSGIETQYF.

This clone came up a few times. The chain recombines TRBV10-3 with TRBJ1-3, with no clear D. The V end was cut by 6 bases, the J end by 0 bases, with 9 bases between. Germline CDR1 is ENHRY and CDR2 is SYGVKD. The CDR3 spans 14 residues. The CDR3 nucleotides read TGTGCCATCAGAAGCGAGAGCTCTGGAAACACCATATATTTT. Protein product: CAIRSESSGNTIYF.

Only a few counts were recorded for this clone. The CDR3 reads CASSEAGQLAGNEQFF. In nucleotides, the CDR3 is TGTGCCAGCAGTGAGGCGGGTCAACTAGCAGGGAATGAGCAGTTCTTC. This chain uses TRBV25-1 with TRBJ2-1; TRBD2 is a possible D gene (6 bases). CDR1 MGHDK and CDR2 SYGVNS come from the germline V gene. CDR3 length: 16 residues. The ends were cut back, 3 bases at V and 7 bases at J, with 19 bases in the middle.

The chain uses TRBV27 and TRBJ1-6; no firm D call. Germline CDR1 reads MNHEY; CDR2 reads SMNVEV (reference sequence). Trimming removed 7 bases from V and 3 bases from J, with 10 bases in between. The CDR3 loop spans 14 amino acids. The CDR3 loop is CASKPSIYNSPLHF. The CDR3 coding sequence is TGTGCCAGCAAGCCATCAATCTATAATTCACCCCTCCACTTT.

The CDR3 DNA is TGTGCCAGCAGTTTATACATCGTTGGGGACCAAGTAACCTACGAGCAGTACTTC. Translating gives CASSLYIVGDQVTYEQYF. The J gene is TRBJ2-7, the V gene TRBV28; D tentatively reads TRBD1 or TRBD2 (5 bases each). Trimming removed 1 base at V and 2 bases at J, with 21 bases between. The length of the CDR3 is 18 residues. Looked up from germline, CDR1 is MDHEN and CDR2 is SYDVKM.

J is TRBJ1-6 and V is TRBV9; no definite D call. Germline CDR1 is SGDLS and CDR2 is YYNGEE. The CDR3 spans 15 residues. Trimming removed 0 bases at V and 8 bases at J, with 12 bases between. CDR3 protein: CASSVEGRRDSPLHF. CDR3 DNA: TGTGCCAGCAGCGTAGAAGGGCGAAGGGATTCACCCCTCCACTTT.

The V call is TRBV9, the J call TRBJ2-5, with D possibly matching TRBD1 (6 bases). The ends were cut back, 0 bases at V and 5 bases at J, with 8 bases in the middle. Germline V gene sequence: CDR1 SGDLS, CDR2 YYNGEE. The CDR3 runs to 13 residues. This CDR3 is CASSVGGRETQYF. As DNA, the CDR3 is TGTGCCAGCAGCGTAGGGGGGCGCGAGACCCAGTACTTC.

The J gene is TRBJ2-1, the V gene TRBV7-3; 12 positions agree with TRBD2. After removal of 7 bases from V and 3 bases from J, the junction contained 4 bases not matched to a gene. From germline, CDR1 is SGHTA and CDR2 FQGTGA. The CDR3 runs 15 residues. CDR3 coding DNA: TGTGCCAGCACCCCGACTAGCGGGAGCTACAATGAGCAGTTCTTC. It translates to CASTPTSGSYNEQFF.

V gene TRBV5-6 combines with J gene TRBJ2-3, with 10 bases fitting TRBD2. V dropped 4 bases and J dropped 0; count of bases not matched to a gene: 11. The CDR3 has 18 amino acids. Germline V gives CDR1 SGHDT, CDR2 YYEEEE. The CDR3 nucleotides read TGTGCCAGCAGCCAGTTGGTAGCGGGAGGCAAAAGCACAGATACGCAGTATTTT. Encoded protein: CASSQLVAGGKSTDTQYF.

The chain combines TRBV2 with TRBJ1-4, with 8 bases matching TRBD1. Per germline, CDR1 SNHLY and CDR2 FYNNEI. After removal of 2 bases from V and 3 bases from J, the junction contained 2 bases not matched to a gene. There are 15 residues in the CDR3. This CDR3 is CASSERDRSNEKLFF. CDR3 DNA: TGTGCCAGCAGTGAACGGGACAGGTCTAATGAAAAACTGTTTTTT.